Listed below are T cell receptor beta chains from one sample, sequenced in a study of T cells after yellow fever vaccination. TCRdb re-called the 5' RACE reads with MiXCR, one entry per CDR3 protein. The table records 450,000 to 600,000 distinct CDR3 sequences, approximately 12% of them present only once. The specimen was PBMCs, collected on the day of the yellow fever booster vaccination. These receptors came from a man younger than 45 who received the YFV17D yellow fever vaccine. Each CDR3 is given with its conserved first and last residue. The D gene is left open where the match is weak. The listing skips clone size in some rows; elsewhere it reads once, few, many or a size class.

few | TRBD2 | TRBJ2-3 | TRBV29-1 | TGCAGCGTTGATAGGCTAGCGGGAGGCTCCCGCACAGATACGCAGTATTTT | CSVDRLAGGSRTDTQYF
few | NA | TRBJ2-1 | TRBV4-1 | TGCGCCAGCAGCGCTGGACAGTCTATGGGGGAGCAGTTCTTC | CASSAGQSMGEQFF
few | TRBD1 | TRBJ1-1 | TRBV11-2 | TGTGCCAGCAGCCCGGGGACAGGATTCATGAACACTGAAGCTTTCTTT | CASSPGTGFMNTEAFF
NA | NA | TRBJ2-4 | TRBV20-1 | TGCAGTGCAACCTACACGGAAAACATTCAGTACTTC | CSATYTENIQYF
many | NA | TRBJ2-2 | TRBV5-1 | TGCGCCAGCAGCGAGCGCCTCACCGGGGAGCTGTTTTTT | CASSERLTGELFF
many | NA | TRBJ2-1 | TRBV7-2 | TGTGCCAGCAGCTTATCTCCCGCAAATGAGCAGTTCTTC | CASSLSPANEQFF
NA | NA | TRBJ2-3 | TRBV4-3 | TGCGCCAGCAGCCAGTCAGGGGCCAGGAAAACGCAGTATTTT | CASSQSGARKTQYF
few | NA | TRBJ2-1 | TRBV27 | TGTGCCAGCAGTCGACCCCGGAGTGCGGAGAATGAGCAGTTCTTC | CASSRPRSAENEQFF
few | NA | TRBJ2-7 | TRBV12-3/TRBV12-4 | TGTGCCAGCAGTCCCGAGGGGGGTTACTCCTACGAGCAGTACTTC | CASSPEGGYSYEQYF
NA | NA | TRBJ1-5 | TRBV7-8 | TGTGCCAGCAGCTCAGTGGGAGGGTTGAACCATCAGCCCCAGCATTTT | CASSSVGGLNHQPQHF
few | NA | TRBJ2-5 | TRBV29-1 | TGCAGCGTACCCCGGGACGCCCATGAGTACTTC | CSVPRDAHEYF
few | NA | TRBJ1-6 | TRBV7-2 | TGTGCCAGCAGCTTAGTAGGGTTTTCACCCCTCCACTTT | CASSLVGFSPLHF
NA | NA | TRBJ1-5 | TRBV28 | TGTGCCAGCAGAACAGCAATCAATCAGCCCCAGCATTTT | CASRTAINQPQHF
NA | TRBD2 | TRBJ2-1 | TRBV5-1 | TGCGCCAGCAGCTTGGAGGGACTAGCGGTTTCAAATGAGCAGTTCTTC | CASSLEGLAVSNEQFF
NA | NA | TRBJ2-5 | TRBV27 | TGTGCCAGCAGTTTATTCACCGGGACCCAAGAGACCCAGTACTTC | CASSLFTGTQETQYF
few | TRBD2 | TRBJ2-7 | TRBV29-1 | TGCAGCGTCTACGGAGGACTAGCGGGAGTATCCTACGAGCAGTACTTC | CSVYGGLAGVSYEQYF
NA | NA | TRBJ2-3 | TRBV5-6 | TGTGCCAGCAGCGCGCCCGGAGGACTACCGCAGGATACGCAGTATTTT | CASSAPGGLPQDTQYF
NA | NA | TRBJ1-2 | TRBV27 | TGTGCCAGCAGTTTCAATCCTAACTATGGCTACACCTTC | CASSFNPNYGYTF
NA | TRBD1 | TRBJ2-6 | TRBV18 | TGTGCCAGCTCACCGTATACAGGGGGCACTGGGGCCAACGTCCTGACTTTC | CASSPYTGGTGANVLTF
few | TRBD2 | TRBJ2-3 | TRBV11-2 | TGTGCCAGCAGCCTTCTAGGGACTAGCGGCACAGATACGCAGTATTTT | CASSLLGTSGTDTQYF
once | TRBD1 | TRBJ1-1 | TRBV20-1 | TGCAGTGGTAGTTACAGGGGGCACACTGAAGCTTTCTTT | CSGSYRGHTEAFF
few | TRBD2 | TRBJ2-3 | TRBV20-1 | TGCAGTGCTAGCGGTCATAGCGGGAGTACGACAGATACGCAGTATTTT | CSASGHSGSTTDTQYF
NA | TRBD2 | TRBJ2-7 | TRBV12-3/TRBV12-4 | TGTGCCAGCAGCCCCTTCACTAGCGGGAGAAATCGCGAGCAGTACTTC | CASSPFTSGRNREQYF